This T cell receptor beta chain was retrieved from a study of T cells in Graves' hyperthyroidism and ophthalmopathy. Calling Graves' hyperthyroidism stable meant ophthalmopathy did not progress within 18 months. Uncontrolled infection, other autoimmune disease, pregnancy or lactation led to exclusion. Diagnoses were made from clinical symptoms, serum measures (thyroxine and TRAb), thyroid ultrasound and orbital computed tomography. V lost 5 bases, J lost 5 bases, and 9 bases lay in between. There are 13 residues in the CDR3. The germline V gene encodes CDR1 PRHDT and CDR2 FYEKMQ (reference sequence). RNA transcripts were the template for amplifying TCR beta CDR3 regions. Carried out on the TCR CDR3, a first-round RT-PCR used the HTBI primer set. One entry per CDR3 protein results from TCRdb running MiXCR on the multiplex PCR reads. The sample holds nearly 750,000 distinct CDR3 sequences, roughly a third seen once.

The table lists this clonotype with many counts. Sequencing was carried out using blood. This receptor was obtained from a woman aged 40 to 50 with Graves' hyperthyroidism. The genes are TRBV13 and TRBJ1-4; D ambiguous. The DNA for the CDR3 is TGTGCCAGCAGCGTTTACGCGAATGAAAAACTGTTTTTT. Protein: CASSVYANEKLFF.